This T cell receptor beta chain stems from a study of T-cell reconstitution after alpha-beta-depleted transplantation in children. The CDR3 spans 15 residues. CDR1 and CDR2 from the germline V gene are SGHNT and YYREEE (reference sequence). Losses at the gene ends were 7 bases for V and 4 bases for J; bases not matched to a gene: 8. This clonotype was counted many times. Library preparation (for TCRbeta) was performed with unique molecular identifiers. TCRdb reprocessed the PCR reads via MiXCR and lists one record per CDR3 protein. This sample has tens of thousands of distinct CDR3 sequences, with 11% found just once.

The sequence came from a human donor who donated a stem cell graft to a child with chronic granulomatous disease. The material was PBMCs from the stem cell graft donor, obtained from the stem cell graft. The rearrangement links TRBV5-4 to TRBJ2-2; 9 bases fit TRBD1. CDR3 nucleotides: TGTGCCAGCCGTCCGGGACAGGGACGCACCGGGGAGCTGTTTTTT. Residues: CASRPGQGRTGELFF.